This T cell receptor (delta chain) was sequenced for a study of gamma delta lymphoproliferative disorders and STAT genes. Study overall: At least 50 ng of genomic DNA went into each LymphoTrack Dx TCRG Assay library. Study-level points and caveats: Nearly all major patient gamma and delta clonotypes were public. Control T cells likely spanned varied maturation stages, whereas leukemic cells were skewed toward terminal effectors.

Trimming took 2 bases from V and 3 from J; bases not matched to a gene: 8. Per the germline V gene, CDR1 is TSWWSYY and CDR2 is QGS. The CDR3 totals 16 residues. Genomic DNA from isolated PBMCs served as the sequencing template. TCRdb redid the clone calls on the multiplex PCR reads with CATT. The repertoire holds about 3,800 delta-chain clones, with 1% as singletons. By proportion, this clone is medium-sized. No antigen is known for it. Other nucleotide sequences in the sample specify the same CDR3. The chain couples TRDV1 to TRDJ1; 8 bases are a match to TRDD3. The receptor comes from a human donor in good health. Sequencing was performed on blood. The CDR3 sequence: CALGEWGRGYSDKLIF. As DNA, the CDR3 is TGTGCTCTTGGGGAATGGGGTAGGGGATACTCCGATAAACTCATCTTT.